This T cell receptor (beta chain) was found in a study of neoadjuvant anti-PD-1 for oral cavity cancer. Study-wide context: Non-progressing patients received a fourth nivolumab dose near day 43, then surgery on days 50-56. Broader study findings: Each response group had just three patients in TCR analyses.

The data were produced by immunoSEQ multiplex PCR, yet TCRdb's version contains in-frame clones alone and is incomplete. This sample has about 81,000 clones, with approximately 80% found just once. In regard to this clone: Its antigen remains unidentified.

With 2 bases clipped from V and 6 bases from J, the junction kept 10 bases outside the gene matches. The V gene's germline CDR1 is SGHDT and CDR2 YYEEEE. This CDR3 spans 15 amino acids. The sample consisted of PBMCs, taken before nivolumab (anti-PD-1) treatment. This chain links TRBV5-6 with TRBJ2-7; 8 nucleotides align to TRBD2. The clonotype was recovered from a person aged 35 to 85 with oral cavity squamous cell carcinoma. CDR3 DNA: TGTGCCAGCAGCTTTAAAAGCGGGAGTGGGGGCGAGCAGTACTTC. This sequence encodes CASSFKSGSGGEQYF.